Listed here are 17 T cell receptor beta chains from one sample, sequenced in a study of cytomegalovirus exposure and HLA in healthy donors. Primers: 60 Vbeta forward and 13 Jbeta reverse. Some clones are missing from TCRdb's copy, which holds only in-frame ones; the method was immunoSEQ multiplex PCR. Found here are about 160,000 clones, about three quarters of them singletons; the top ten hold approximately 13%. The sample consisted of PBMCs. The receptors shown here come from a man in his forties in good health and CMV-seropositive.

CDR3 coding DNA: TGTGCCAGCAGTGTAATCCTAGCGGCAGGCGAGCAGTACTTC. This translates into CASSVILAAGEQYF. The gene calls are TRBV6-1 and TRBJ2-7, with 7 positions matching TRBD2. This CDR3 region has 14 residues. Germline loops: CDR1 MNHNS, CDR2 SASEGT. V lost 4 bases and J lost 6; bases outside the gene matches: 9.

In its sample, this clone was seen a few times. This sequence joins TRBV5-6 and TRBJ2-5; maybe TRBD2 (6 bases). The CDR3 is 14 residues long. The V gene lost 1 base and the J gene lost 4 bases, with 11 bases spanning the gap. Germline loops: CDR1 SGHDT, CDR2 YYEEEE. In nucleotides, the CDR3 is TGTGCCAGCAGCTTGTCGGGAGTAACAGAGACCCAGTACTTC. Translation gives CASSLSGVTETQYF.

V is TRBV9 and J is TRBJ2-1, with 7 bases identical to TRBD2. The CDR3 spans 14 residues. Germline CDR1 and CDR2: SGDLS and YYNGEE. The junction had 6 bases not matched to a gene; V was cut back by 6 bases and J by 3 bases. CDR3 residues: CASNPGGIYNEQFF. Written as DNA, the CDR3 is TGTGCCAGCAACCCGGGAGGTATCTACAATGAGCAGTTCTTC.

This clone was detected a few times. The genes are TRBV11-2 and TRBJ2-1, with D possibly TRBD2 on 5 matching bases. V was cut by 5 bases and J by 6 bases, with 11 bases left in between. Germline assignment: CDR1 SGHAT and CDR2 FQNNGV. The CDR3 has 13 amino acids. CDR3 nucleotide sequence: TGTGCCAGCAGCCCGGGGAGCATCAATGAGCAGTTCTTC. This gives the protein CASSPGSINEQFF.

The chain is built from TRBV25-1 and TRBJ2-7, with 7 bases that match TRBD2. With V trimmed by 4 bases and J by 4 bases, 7 bases remained unmatched. This CDR3 is 14 amino acids long. CDR1 is MGHDK, CDR2 SYGVNS, per germline. In nucleotides, the CDR3 is TGTGCCAGCAGTGGGGCCAGCGGGACGTACGAGCAGTACTTC. It specifies CASSGASGTYEQYF.

The V gene is TRBV28, the J gene TRBJ2-5; TRBD1 matches 8 bases. Germline assignment: CDR1 MDHEN and CDR2 SYDVKM. The CDR3 has 16 residues. With V trimmed by 5 bases and J by 2 bases, 10 bases remained unmatched. The chain's CDR3 is CASSPQGVLQQETQYF. For the CDR3, the DNA is TGTGCCAGCAGTCCACAGGGGGTCCTCCAGCAAGAGACCCAGTACTTC. Filled out from reference TRBV28 and TRBJ2-5, the complete variable domain reads DVKVTQSSRYLVKRTGEKVFLECVQDMDHENMFWYRQDPGLGLRLIYFSYDVKMKEKGDIPEGYSVSREKKERFSLILESASTNQTSMYLCASSPQGVLQQETQYFGPGTRLLVL.

This clone rates as medium-sized. The chain has TRBV5-6 and TRBJ2-7; no clear D. The CDR3 length is 15 residues. Germline V gene data show CDR1 as SGHDT and CDR2 as YYEEEE. Trimming pared 2 bases from V and 2 bases from J, leaving 14 bases between. The CDR3 loop is CASSFLAIPPYEQYF. CDR3 nucleotide sequence: TGTGCCAGCAGCTTCTTGGCCATCCCTCCCTACGAGCAGTACTTC.

The rearrangement uses TRBV6-6 and TRBJ2-7; TRBD1 matches 9 bases. Germline CDR1 reads MNHNY; CDR2 reads SVGAGI (reference sequence). The CDR3 is 15 residues long. Unmatched junction bases numbered 12, after V lost 5 bases and J lost 7 bases. Here the CDR3 reads CASSRPDRGEGEQYF. As DNA, the CDR3 is TGTGCCAGCAGTAGACCGGACAGGGGTGAAGGGGAGCAGTACTTC.

About this clone: The sample has other DNA sequences that encode this CDR3 too. The rearrangement links TRBV18 to TRBJ2-3; D might be TRBD1 (5 bases). The CDR3 is 13 residues long. V was shortened by 4 bases and J by 1 base, with 6 bases between the two germline ends. Germline values: CDR1 KGHSH, CDR2 LQKENI. The CDR3 region is CASSRGGTDTQYF. The CDR3 bases are TGTGCCAGCTCACGGGGCGGCACAGATACGCAGTATTTT.

This sequence joins TRBV27 and TRBJ2-1; the D gene is possibly TRBD2 (6 bases). Germline CDR1 is MNHEY and CDR2 is SMNVEV (reference sequence). The CDR3 is 14 amino acids. V dropped 8 bases and J dropped 7 bases, with 18 bases sitting between them. This CDR3 is CASRSAGSVNEQFF. As DNA, the CDR3 is TGTGCCAGCCGGTCGGCGGGAAGTGTTAATGAGCAGTTCTTC.

V and J are TRBV5-4 and TRBJ2-7, with D perhaps matching TRBD2 (6 bases). The germline gives CDR1 SGHNT, CDR2 YYREEE (reference sequence). The CDR3 sequence is 15 residues long. V was pared by 2 bases and J by 0 bases, with 12 bases between. The CDR3: CASSLLRESSYEQYF. The CDR3 DNA sequence: TGTGCCAGCAGCTTACTCCGGGAGAGCTCCTACGAGCAGTACTTC.

The J gene is TRBJ2-6, the V gene TRBV5-1; D is perhaps TRBD1 (6 bases). The CDR3 contains 15 residues. V lost 6 bases, J lost 4 bases, and 14 bases lay in between. The V gene's germline CDR1 is SGHRS and CDR2 YFSETQ. CDR3 bases: TGCGCCAGCACCCTCGCAGGGGCAGGGGCCAACGTCCTGACTTTC. The encoded protein is CASTLAGAGANVLTF. Using reference TRBV5-1 and TRBJ2-6 for the parts outside the CDR3, the full variable domain is KAGVTQTPRYLIKTRGQQVTLSCSPISGHRSVSWYQQTPGQGLQFLFEYFSETQRNKGNFPGRFSGRQFSNSRSEMNVSTLELGDSALYLCASTLAGAGANVLTFGAGSRLTVL.

A few counts support this clone. The V call is TRBV5-1, the J call TRBJ1-5, with no clear D. From germline, CDR1 is SGHRS and CDR2 YFSETQ. Trimming removed 5 bases from V and 3 bases from J, with 9 bases in between. CDR3 size: 13 residues. Written as DNA, the CDR3 is TGCGCCAGCAGTGAGGGATCCAATCAGCCCCAGCATTTT. It yields the protein CASSEGSNQPQHF.

This chain joins TRBV15 and TRBJ2-7; no clear D. Germline loops: CDR1 LNHNV, CDR2 YYDKDF (reference sequence). V gave up 0 bases and J gave up 6 bases, with 15 bases separating them. This CDR3 has 15 amino acids. The CDR3 region is CATSRDRGAFGEQYF. The CDR3 region has the DNA TGTGCCACCAGCAGAGATCGTGGAGCGTTTGGCGAGCAGTACTTC.

The chain is built from TRBV7-8 and TRBJ1-3; TRBD1 is a possible D gene (5 bases). The CDR3 contains 15 residues. V was pared by 5 bases and J by 4 bases, with 15 bases between. Germline CDR1 reads SGHVS; CDR2 reads FQNEAQ. The chain's CDR3 is CASSAQGVGGNTIYF. The CDR3 region has the DNA TGTGCCAGCAGCGCCCAAGGGGTAGGGGGAAACACCATATATTTT.

The chain uses TRBV28 and TRBJ1-2, with D possibly TRBD1 on 5 matching bases. Per germline, CDR1 MDHEN and CDR2 SYDVKM. V gave up 7 bases and J gave up 3 bases, with 12 bases separating them. This CDR3 has 13 amino acids. This chain's CDR3 is CASIHDSYYGYTF. As DNA, the CDR3 is TGTGCCAGCATACATGACAGCTACTATGGCTACACCTTC.

The V and J genes are TRBV7-8 and TRBJ2-1; D unclear. The CDR3 sequence is 14 residues long. Trimming pared 4 bases from V and 3 bases from J, leaving 10 bases between. The V gene's germline CDR1 is SGHVS and CDR2 FQNEAQ. The CDR3 is CASSSDSNYNEQFF. As DNA, the CDR3 is TGTGCCAGCAGCTCCGACTCGAACTACAATGAGCAGTTCTTC. Complete variable domain (other parts from reference TRBV7-8 and TRBJ2-1): GAGVSQSPRYKVAKRGQDVALRCDPISGHVSLFWYQQALGQGPEFLTYFQNEAQLDKSGLPSDRFFAERPEGSVSTLKIQRTQQEDSAVYLCASSSDSNYNEQFFGPGTRLTVL.